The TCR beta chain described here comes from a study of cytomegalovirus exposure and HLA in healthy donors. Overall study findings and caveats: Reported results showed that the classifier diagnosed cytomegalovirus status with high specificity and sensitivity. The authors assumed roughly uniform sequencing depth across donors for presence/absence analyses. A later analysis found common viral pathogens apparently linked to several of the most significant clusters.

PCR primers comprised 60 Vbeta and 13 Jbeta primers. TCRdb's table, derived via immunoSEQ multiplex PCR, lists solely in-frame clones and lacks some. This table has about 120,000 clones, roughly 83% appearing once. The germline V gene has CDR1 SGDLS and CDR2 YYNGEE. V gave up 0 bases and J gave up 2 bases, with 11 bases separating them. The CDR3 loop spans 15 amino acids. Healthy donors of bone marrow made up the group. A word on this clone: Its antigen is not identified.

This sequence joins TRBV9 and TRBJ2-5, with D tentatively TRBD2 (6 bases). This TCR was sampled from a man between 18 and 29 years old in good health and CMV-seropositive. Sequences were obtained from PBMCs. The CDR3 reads CASSVASGRQETQYF. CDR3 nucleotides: TGTGCCAGCAGCGTAGCCTCGGGGAGGCAAGAGACCCAGTACTTC.